This T cell receptor (beta chain) was retrieved from a study of T cells in Graves' hyperthyroidism and ophthalmopathy. Notes on the study in general: Most expanded thyroid clonotypes above 0.001 also appeared in blood.

This clonotype was detected a few times. As yet, its antigen is unknown. RNA transcripts yielded amplified TCR beta CDR3 regions. The TCR CDR3 first-round RT-PCR relied on the HTBI primer set. One entry per CDR3 protein, called by TCRdb with MiXCR from the multiplex PCR reads. The table lists 500,000 to 800,000 distinct CDR3 sequences, 45% of them singletons. The CDR3 totals 13 residues. V shed 4 bases and J shed 5 bases, with 12 bases lying between them. From germline, CDR1 is SGHRS and CDR2 YFSETQ. Investigators excluded patients with uncontrolled infection, other autoimmune disease, pregnancy or lactation. Used for diagnoses were clinical symptoms, serum thyroxine and TRAb, thyroid ultrasound and orbital computed tomography.

The sequencing input was peripheral blood or thyroid tissue (not recorded which). The receptor was derived from an adult man with Graves' disease, either hyperthyroidism or ophthalmopathy (not recorded which). The chain carries TRBV5-1 and TRBJ1-1, with D possibly being TRBD1 (6 bases). The CDR3 sequence is CASSRQERTEAFF. The CDR3 bases are TGCGCCAGCAGCCGACAGGAGAGGACTGAAGCTTTCTTT.